This entry lists 29 T cell receptor beta chains sequenced from one sample in a study of blood T cell repertoires in COVID-19. Profiling relied on immunoSEQ multiplex PCR, and the TCRdb table lists in-frame clones only, not all of them. The sample has 150,000 to 200,000 clones; about 90% are singletons. Input material: peripheral blood. The receptors shown here come from a man aged 60 to 69 with active or convalescent COVID-19.

V is TRBV6-5 and J is TRBJ1-4, with D unresolved. V was cut by 7 bases and J by 0 bases, with 9 bases left in between. The germline CDR1 and CDR2 sequences are MNHEY and SVGAGI. This CDR3 region has 14 residues. CDR3 nucleotides: TGTGCCAGCACCCCGGGGACAACTAATGAAAAACTGTTTTTT. This translates into CASTPGTTNEKLFF.

The V call is TRBV24-1, the J call TRBJ2-5; 10 bases agree with TRBD1. The CDR3 spans 16 residues. V lost 4 bases, J lost 1 base, and 5 bases stayed unmatched. Germline V gene data show CDR1 as KGHDR and CDR2 as SFDVKD. The CDR3 nucleotides are TGTGCCACCAGTGACCCGGGACAGGGGACCCAAGAGACCCAGTACTTC. Amino acid sequence: CATSDPGQGTQETQYF.

The chain uses TRBV6-5 and TRBJ1-5, with D maybe TRBD1 (5 bases). Trimming shortened V by 6 bases and J by 3 bases, and 15 bases separated the two germline ends. CDR1 MNHEY and CDR2 SVGAGI come from the germline V gene. CDR3 size: 15 residues. The CDR3 loop is CASSESRVVNQPQHF. For the CDR3, the DNA is TGTGCCAGCAGCGAGAGCAGGGTGGTCAATCAGCCCCAGCATTTT.

This chain uses TRBV9 with TRBJ1-6; 11 bases align to TRBD1. Trimming removed 6 bases from V and 7 bases from J; junction bases left unmatched: 6. CDR3 length: 15 residues. Germline CDR1 is SGDLS and CDR2 is YYNGEE. The CDR3 nucleotides are TGTGCCAGCAAAGGACAGGGGGCGGGCAATTCACCCCTCCACTTT. This codes for CASKGQGAGNSPLHF. The full variable domain, with the rest looked up from reference TRBV9 and TRBJ1-6, is DSGVTQTPKHLITATGQRVTLRCSPRSGDLSVYWYQQSLDQGLQFLIQYYNGEERAKGNILERFSAQQFPDLHSELNLSSLELGDSALYFCASKGQGAGNSPLHFGNGTRLTVT.

V usage is TRBV9 and J usage is TRBJ2-1; TRBD2 agrees at 9 bases. This CDR3 is built from 15 residues. Losses at the gene ends were 2 bases for V and 9 bases for J; bases not matched to a gene: 9. Germline V lookup: CDR1 SGDLS, CDR2 YYNGEE. As DNA, the CDR3 is TGTGCCAGCAGCGTGCGGGGGGGCGGAGTAAGTGAGCAGTTCTTC. Translating it yields CASSVRGGGVSEQFF.

The chain links TRBV9 to TRBJ2-2; TRBD1 matches 8 bases. The CDR3 loop spans 18 amino acids. Germline CDR1 SGDLS, CDR2 YYNGEE. V lost 4 bases and J lost 6; bases outside the gene matches: 17. CDR3 protein: CASSKRGLQGAIAGELFF. DNA for the CDR3: TGTGCCAGCAGCAAGAGGGGGCTGCAGGGGGCTATCGCCGGGGAGCTGTTTTTT. The entire variable domain, with the rest obtained from reference TRBV9 and TRBJ2-2, is as follows: DSGVTQTPKHLITATGQRVTLRCSPRSGDLSVYWYQQSLDQGLQFLIQYYNGEERAKGNILERFSAQQFPDLHSELNLSSLELGDSALYFCASSKRGLQGAIAGELFFGEGSRLTVL.

This clone has only a few counts. The gene calls are TRBV19 and TRBJ1-6; TRBD1 matches at 7 bases. The CDR3 totals 15 residues. The germline V gene encodes CDR1 LNHDA and CDR2 SQIVND (reference sequence). Unmatched junction bases numbered 5, after V lost 5 bases and J lost 4 bases. Here the CDR3 DNA reads TGTGCCAGTAGTGCCCCGGGACAGTATAATTCACCCCTCCACTTT. Translated: CASSAPGQYNSPLHF.

The rearrangement links TRBV27 to TRBJ1-2, with 7 bases identical to TRBD1. From germline, CDR1 is MNHEY and CDR2 SMNVEV (reference sequence). This CDR3 contains 17 residues. The V gene end was trimmed by 5 bases and the J gene end by 6 bases; junction bases not matched to a gene: 18. The CDR3 loop reads CASSRLRGVGEVNGYTF. The CDR3 DNA reads TGTGCCAGCAGTCGACTCAGGGGGGTGGGTGAGGTGAATGGCTACACCTTC.

This clone was seen once. The rearrangement joins TRBV6-5 to TRBJ1-2; the D is unclear. Trimming cost V 0 bases and J 6 bases, with 11 bases left between them. This CDR3 has 14 amino acids. The germline CDR1 and CDR2 sequences are MNHEY and SVGAGI. The CDR3 loop is CASSYSDRRDGYTF. For the CDR3, the DNA is TGTGCCAGCAGTTACTCGGACCGGCGGGATGGCTACACCTTC.

J is TRBJ2-1 and V is TRBV20-1, with TRBD1 identical over 9 bases. This CDR3 contains 11 residues. In germline, CDR1 is DFQATT, CDR2 SNEGSKA (reference sequence). The ends lost 1 base at V and 14 bases at J; junction bases unmatched: 3. The CDR3 DNA is TGCAGTGCTAGAGGGGGACAGGGAGAGTTCTTC. Amino acids: CSARGGQGEFF.

The genes are TRBV20-1 and TRBJ1-2; 7 nucleotides line up with TRBD1. V dropped 6 bases and J dropped 1; count of bases not matched to a gene: 8. CDR3 length equals 14 residues. CDR1 and CDR2 from the germline V gene are DFQATT and SNEGSKA (reference sequence). The CDR3 protein is CSASRGPGNYGYTF. The CDR3 DNA reads as TGCAGTGCAAGTAGGGGGCCCGGTAACTATGGCTACACCTTC.

This clone was recorded once. The chain is built from TRBV9 and TRBJ1-1; D gene uncertain. Germline V gives CDR1 SGDLS, CDR2 YYNGEE. V was trimmed by 3 bases and J by 4 bases, leaving 10 bases between them. The length of the CDR3 is 13 residues. The CDR3 DNA is TGTGCCAGCAGCGCCTACACGGGCACTGAAGCTTTCTTT. Translated, it gives CASSAYTGTEAFF.

The rearrangement links TRBV9 to TRBJ1-2; D is undetermined. There are 14 residues in the CDR3. Trimming removed 3 bases from V and 1 base from J, with 10 bases in between. Germline V CDR1 and CDR2: SGDLS, YYNGEE. The CDR3 region is CASSGNGFNYGYTF. DNA for the CDR3: TGTGCCAGCAGCGGCAACGGGTTTAACTATGGCTACACCTTC.

The gene calls are TRBV7-3 and TRBJ1-1; D unresolved. Germline CDR1 reads SGHTA; CDR2 reads FQGTGA. V lost 1 base, J lost 3 bases, and 9 bases lay in between. The CDR3 is made up of 14 amino acids. The CDR3 sequence is CASSLNGGYTEAFF. The DNA of the CDR3 is TGTGCCAGCAGCTTAAACGGCGGGTACACTGAAGCTTTCTTT. Full variable domain (missing parts from reference TRBV7-3 and TRBJ1-1): GAGVSQTPSNKVTEKGKYVELRCDPISGHTALYWYRQSLGQGPEFLIYFQGTGAADDSGLPNDRFFAVRPEGSVSTLKIQRTERGDSAVYLCASSLNGGYTEAFFGQGTRLTVV.

CDR3 residues: CASGLVRDRFTDTQYF. The CDR3 region has the DNA TGTGCTAGTGGTTTGGTACGGGACAGATTCACAGATACGCAGTATTTT. The chain combines TRBV12-5 with TRBJ2-3, with 7 bases identical to TRBD1. In germline, CDR1 is LGHNT, CDR2 FRNRAP. V was clipped by 0 bases and J by 2 bases; unmatched bases: 5. The CDR3 sequence is 16 residues long.

J is TRBJ2-1 and V is TRBV15; the match to TRBD2 covers 13 bases. Germline-derived CDR1 and CDR2 are LNHNV and YYDKDF (reference sequence). This CDR3 has 15 residues. V gave up 4 bases and J gave up 10 bases; unmatched junction bases: 7. The CDR3 sequence is CATSTTSGGAGEQFF. The CDR3 DNA reads as TGTGCCACCAGCACCACTAGCGGGGGGGCAGGAGAGCAGTTCTTC.

There are a few counts of this clone. This chain connects TRBV5-1 to TRBJ1-2; D gene uncertain. Germline assignment: CDR1 SGHRS and CDR2 YFSETQ. Trimming shortened V by 1 base and J by 5 bases, and 15 bases separated the two germline ends. The CDR3 runs to 15 residues. The DNA of the CDR3 is TGCGCCAGCAGCTTGATGGAGGGAGGAGAGTATGGCTACACCTTC. Translating it yields CASSLMEGGEYGYTF.

The J gene is TRBJ2-3, the V gene TRBV30, with 12 bases lining up with TRBD2. There are 16 residues in the CDR3. Trimming at V came to 2 bases and at J to 1 base, leaving 4 bases not matched to a gene. CDR1 and CDR2 (germline): GTSNPN, SVGIG (reference sequence). The CDR3 loop is CAWSLAGGPGTDTQYF. For the CDR3, the DNA is TGTGCCTGGAGTCTAGCGGGGGGGCCTGGCACAGATACGCAGTATTTT.

The chain couples TRBV10-3 to TRBJ2-2; 7 bases are a match to TRBD1. Germline loops: CDR1 ENHRY, CDR2 SYGVKD. The CDR3 has 16 amino acids. With 2 bases clipped from V and 2 bases from J, the junction kept 5 bases outside the gene matches. The CDR3 loop reads CAISETGQTNTGELFF. The CDR3 DNA reads TGTGCCATCAGTGAGACGGGACAGACAAACACCGGGGAGCTGTTTTTT.

V usage is TRBV2 and J usage is TRBJ1-2, with TRBD1 identical over 8 bases. The CDR3 sequence is 15 residues long. Germline-derived CDR1 and CDR2 are SNHLY and FYNNEI. The J segment lost 4 bases and the V segment lost 1 base, leaving 5 bases of the junction unmatched. The CDR3 sequence: CASSEVGTGIYGYTF. In nucleotides, the CDR3 is TGTGCCAGCAGTGAAGTCGGGACAGGCATCTATGGCTACACCTTC.

The rearrangement links TRBV4-1 to TRBJ1-1; possible D gene TRBD1, 6 bases. Trimming removed 5 bases from V and 7 bases from J, with 11 bases in between. Germline V CDR1 and CDR2: MGHRA, YSYEKL. The CDR3 loop spans 12 amino acids. The CDR3, as DNA: TGCGCCAGCAGCGGCAGGACAGATGAAGCTTTCTTT. It specifies CASSGRTDEAFF.

Written as DNA, the CDR3 is TGCGCCAGCAGCCAAGACGGGGGAGCTGGGGCCAACGTCCTGACTTTC. Translated: CASSQDGGAGANVLTF. This chain uses TRBV4-1 with TRBJ2-6, with D possibly TRBD2 on 6 matching bases. V was clipped by 0 bases and J by 2 bases, with 8 bases between them. The CDR3 is 16 amino acids. Germline assignment: CDR1 MGHRA and CDR2 YSYEKL.

The rearrangement joins TRBV2 to TRBJ2-3, with unresolved D. The CDR3 loop spans 14 amino acids. Germline V gene data show CDR1 as SNHLY and CDR2 as FYNNEI. Trimming stripped 3 bases from V and 2 bases from J, with 9 bases between. CDR3 protein: CASSDRRLTDTQYF. The CDR3 bases are TGTGCCAGCAGTGACCGGCGGCTCACAGATACGCAGTATTTT.

V and J are TRBV28 and TRBJ2-5; 7 bases align to TRBD1. The CDR3 contains 13 residues. From germline, CDR1 is MDHEN and CDR2 SYDVKM. V lost 5 bases and J lost 7; bases outside the gene matches: 7. CDR3 in DNA: TGTGCCAGCAGTCCCCACAGGGGTGGGACCCAGTACTTC. It translates to CASSPHRGGTQYF.

The rearrangement links TRBV19 to TRBJ1-2; 11 bases line up with TRBD1. After removal of 6 bases from V and 5 bases from J, the junction contained 17 bases not matched to a gene. The CDR3 spans 18 residues. CDR1 LNHDA and CDR2 SQIVND come from the germline V gene (reference sequence). The CDR3 here is CASSREIGQGARWYGYTF. In nucleotides, the CDR3 is TGTGCCAGTAGCAGAGAAATTGGACAGGGGGCGAGATGGTATGGCTACACCTTC.

The V gene is TRBV5-4, the J gene TRBJ1-6; TRBD1 aligns across 9 bases. V was clipped by 0 bases and J by 9 bases; unmatched bases: 7. The CDR3 runs 16 residues. Per germline, CDR1 SGHNT and CDR2 YYREEE (reference sequence). DNA of the CDR3: TGTGCCAGCAGCTTGGGTAACACAGGGGGCAGTTCACCCCTCCACTTT. Translation: CASSLGNTGGSSPLHF.

This chain links TRBV5-6 with TRBJ2-1; 11 nucleotides match TRBD2. The CDR3 totals 15 residues. V was clipped by 4 bases and J by 8 bases; unmatched bases: 8. CDR1 is SGHDT, CDR2 YYEEEE, per germline. The CDR3 loop is CASSPSSGGAYEQFF. CDR3 coding DNA: TGTGCCAGCAGCCCTAGTAGCGGGGGGGCTTATGAGCAGTTCTTC.

J is TRBJ2-2 and V is TRBV6-5; 9 bases are shared with TRBD1. The ends lost 7 bases at V and 8 bases at J; junction bases unmatched: 11. This CDR3 is built from 15 residues. Germline CDR1 reads MNHEY; CDR2 reads SVGAGI. The CDR3 region has the DNA TGTGCCAGCAACGCAAGGACAGGGGTTTTGGGGGAGCTGTTTTTT. It translates to CASNARTGVLGELFF.

V gene TRBV19 combines with J gene TRBJ1-5; 9 nucleotides match TRBD1. The CDR3 spans 19 residues. The junction had 16 bases not matched to a gene; V was cut back by 5 bases and J by 2 bases. The V gene's germline CDR1 is LNHDA and CDR2 SQIVND (reference sequence). The CDR3 bases are TGTGCCAGTAGTCCCGCTCCTCCGGGACAGGGAACGCGCAATCAGCCCCAGCATTTT. Its protein is CASSPAPPGQGTRNQPQHF.